This TCR beta chain was recorded in a study of blood T cell repertoires in COVID-19. Trimming cost V 3 bases and J 9 bases, with 12 bases left between them. CDR3 length: 13 amino acids. Germline V lookup: CDR1 SGHTA, CDR2 FQGTGA. Only in-frame clones appear in the TCRdb table, and some are missing; sequencing was by immunoSEQ multiplex PCR. This sample has under 300,000 clones; around 86% occur once, and the top ten carry over 9%. Sequencing was performed on peripheral blood. The V and J genes are TRBV7-3 and TRBJ2-1, with no clear D. The sequence was obtained from a man older than 75 with acute or convalescent COVID-19. Here the CDR3 reads CASSFGKESEQFF. The CDR3 bases are TGTGCCAGCAGCTTTGGTAAGGAGAGTGAGCAGTTCTTC.